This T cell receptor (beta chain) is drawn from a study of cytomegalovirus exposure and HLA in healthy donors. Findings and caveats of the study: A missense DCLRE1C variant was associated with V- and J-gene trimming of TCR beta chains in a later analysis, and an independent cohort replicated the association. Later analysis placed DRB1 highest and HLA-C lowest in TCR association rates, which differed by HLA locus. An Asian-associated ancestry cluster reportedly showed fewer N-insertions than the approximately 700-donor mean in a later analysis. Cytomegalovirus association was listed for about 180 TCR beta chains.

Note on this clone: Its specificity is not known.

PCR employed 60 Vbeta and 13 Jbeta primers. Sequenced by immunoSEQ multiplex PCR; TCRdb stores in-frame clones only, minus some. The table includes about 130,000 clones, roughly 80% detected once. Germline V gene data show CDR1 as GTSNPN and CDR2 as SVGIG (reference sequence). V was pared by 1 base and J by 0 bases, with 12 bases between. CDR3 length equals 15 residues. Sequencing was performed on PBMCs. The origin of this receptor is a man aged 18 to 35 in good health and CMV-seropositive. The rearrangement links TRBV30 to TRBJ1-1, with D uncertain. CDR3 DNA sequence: TGTGCCTGGAGTGGGGCCCGTCACGTGAACACTGAAGCTTTCTTT. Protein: CAWSGARHVNTEAFF. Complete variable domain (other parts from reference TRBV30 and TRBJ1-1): SQTIHQWPATLVQPVGSPLSLECTVEGTSNPNLYWYRQAAGRGLQLLFYSVGIGQISSEVPQNLSASRPQDRQFILSSKKLLLSDSGFYLCAWSGARHVNTEAFFGQGTRLTVV.